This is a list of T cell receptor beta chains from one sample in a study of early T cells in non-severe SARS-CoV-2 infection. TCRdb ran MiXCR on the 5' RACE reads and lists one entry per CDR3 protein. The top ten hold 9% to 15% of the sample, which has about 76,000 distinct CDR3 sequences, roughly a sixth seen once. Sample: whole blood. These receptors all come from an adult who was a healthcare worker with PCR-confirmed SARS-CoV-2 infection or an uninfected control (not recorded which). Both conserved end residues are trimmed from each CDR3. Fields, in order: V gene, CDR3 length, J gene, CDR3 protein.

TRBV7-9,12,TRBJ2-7,ASSPVFRAYEQY
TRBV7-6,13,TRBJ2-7,ASSLVDTTSYEQY
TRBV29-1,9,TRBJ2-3,SGAHSDTQY
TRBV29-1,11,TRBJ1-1,SVGAEGGAEAF
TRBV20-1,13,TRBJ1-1,SARGQGRGNTEAF
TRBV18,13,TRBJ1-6,ASSPVAGMNSPLH
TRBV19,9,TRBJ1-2,ATRLTDDYT
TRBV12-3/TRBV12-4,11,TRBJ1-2,ASKGRDRYGYT
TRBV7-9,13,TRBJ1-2,ASSLTLDRVGGYT
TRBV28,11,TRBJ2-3,ASSLAAGNTQY
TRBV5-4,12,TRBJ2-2,ASSGGLRTGELF
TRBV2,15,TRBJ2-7,ASTAKGLAGGYYEQY
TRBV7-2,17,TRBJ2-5,ASSVGGLAGGPPVETQY
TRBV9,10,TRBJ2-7,ASSGSSYEQY
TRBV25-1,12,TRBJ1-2,ASSELTANYGYT
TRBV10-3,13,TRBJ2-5,AIRPGQGSVETQY
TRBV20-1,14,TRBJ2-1,SARDPRGGLLNEQF
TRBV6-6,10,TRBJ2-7,ASRLQGYEQY
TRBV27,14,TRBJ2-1,ASSLIGLAEDNEQF
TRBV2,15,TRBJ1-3,ASSESTGGAGGNTIY
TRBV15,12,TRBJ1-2,ATSRDSQGFGYT
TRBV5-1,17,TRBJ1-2,ASSLFPIRTGHEDYGYT
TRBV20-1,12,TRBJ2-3,SSASGPFTDTQY
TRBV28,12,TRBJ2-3,ASKTSGATDTQY
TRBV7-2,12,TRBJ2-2,ASSLSRGTGELF
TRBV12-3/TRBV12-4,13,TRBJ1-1,ASSLGGRGGTEAF
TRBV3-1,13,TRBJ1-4,ASSLSGGEKEKLF
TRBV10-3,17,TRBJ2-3,AISESGGNSGRSEDTQY
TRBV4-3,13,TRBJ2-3,ASSPETGEGVTQY
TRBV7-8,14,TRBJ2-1,ASSLHPQGTYNEQF
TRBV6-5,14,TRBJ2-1,ASSYPPMDRDNEQF
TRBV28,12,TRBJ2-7,ASSADNSAYEQY
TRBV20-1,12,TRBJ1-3,SAQDRGSGNTIY
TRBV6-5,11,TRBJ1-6,ASSYYENSPLH
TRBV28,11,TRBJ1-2,ASSLDRIYGYT
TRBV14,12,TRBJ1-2,ASSQELSNYGYT
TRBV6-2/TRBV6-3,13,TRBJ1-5,ASSYSPGSNQPQH
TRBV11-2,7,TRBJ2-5,ASGETQY
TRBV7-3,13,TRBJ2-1,ASSLNPRGGNEQF
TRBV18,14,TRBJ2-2,ASSPTSGVNTGELF
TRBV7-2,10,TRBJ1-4,ASSFADEKLF
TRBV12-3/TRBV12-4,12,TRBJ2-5,ASTSGGLQETQY
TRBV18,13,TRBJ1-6,ASSPKQGVATPLH
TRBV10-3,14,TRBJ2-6,AVSESQGSGANVLT
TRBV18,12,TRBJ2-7,ASSPPNTGQATY
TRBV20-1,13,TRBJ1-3,SARASQAAGNTIY
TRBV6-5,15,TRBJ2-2,ASSSLGQGAITGELF
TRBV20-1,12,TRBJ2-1,SAKLAGTSNEQF
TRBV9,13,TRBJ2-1,ASSVLSGSYNEQF
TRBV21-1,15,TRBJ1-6,ASSPTGRGSYNSPLH
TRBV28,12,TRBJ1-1,ASTLWTVNTEAF
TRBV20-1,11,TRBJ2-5,SASRDNQETQY
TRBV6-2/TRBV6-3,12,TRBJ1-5,ASSLTGPHQPQH
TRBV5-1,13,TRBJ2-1,ASSSSVSQVNEQF
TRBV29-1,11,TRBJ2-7,SVAGQTAYEQY
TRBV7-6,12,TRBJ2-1,ASSFGQLGNEQF
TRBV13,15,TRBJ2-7,ASSSRLAGGSSYEQY